The next 31 T cell receptor beta chains were all read from a single sample in a study of molecular identifiers for immune sequencing clone quantification. TCRdb re-analysed the PCR reads in MiXCR, keeping a single row per CDR3 protein. Here the sample spans approximately 590,000 distinct CDR3 sequences, 25% being singletons. The sample taken for sequencing was naive CD8+ T cells from blood, with Jurkat cell RNA spiked in. This sample's subset: FACS-sorted CD8+CD4-CCR7+CD45RA+ naive T cells. The receptors come from a human donor in good health. Some libraries in this study had Jurkat cell RNA spiked in.

This clonotype was seen only once. A much larger clone differs from this one at a single base, so this may be a read error. The chain recombines TRBV5-1 with TRBJ1-1; D may be TRBD1 (6 bases). V shed 3 bases and J shed 4 bases, with 19 bases lying between them. This CDR3 is built from 16 residues. From germline, CDR1 is SGHRS and CDR2 YFSETQ. The CDR3 DNA reads TGCGCCAGCAGCTGGCACCGGGGCAGGGGTTTCACTGAAGCTTTCTTT. Translating it yields CASSWHRGRGFTEAFF.

This clonotype has more than one count but fewer than ten. The chain is built from TRBV4-3 and TRBJ2-1, with D maybe TRBD2 (5 bases). The germline V and J ends were trimmed by 0 bases and 2 bases, with 11 bases remaining between them. This CDR3 spans 16 amino acids. In germline, CDR1 is LGHNA, CDR2 YSLEER. CDR3 region: CASSQEGGGPYNEQFF. The CDR3, as DNA: TGCGCCAGCAGCCAAGAAGGCGGAGGACCCTACAATGAGCAGTTCTTC.

There are a few counts of this clonotype. This chain uses TRBV19 with TRBJ1-2; 8 bases match TRBD1. Per germline, CDR1 LNHDA and CDR2 SQIVND (reference sequence). J was trimmed by 8 bases and V by 3 bases; bases with no gene match: 14. The CDR3 is 16 amino acids. The DNA of the CDR3 is TGTGCCAGTAGTATTGGTTCACGGGGGACAGGTCGCGGCTACACCTTC. Its protein product is CASSIGSRGTGRGYTF.

The gene calls are TRBV13 and TRBJ2-2, with 11 bases fitting TRBD1. Germline-derived CDR1 and CDR2 are PRHDT and FYEKMQ (reference sequence). The CDR3 has 16 residues. V was clipped by 4 bases and J by 4 bases; unmatched bases: 5. This CDR3 reads CASSSTGTGGTGELFF. The DNA for the CDR3 is TGTGCCAGCAGCTCAACCGGGACAGGGGGCACCGGGGAGCTGTTTTTT.

With respect to this clonotype: A junction boundary mismatches the germline segment, possibly from a read error. The chain employs TRBV7-3 and TRBJ2-6; the D call may be TRBD1 or TRBD2 (6 bases each). This CDR3 comprises 20 residues. The germline CDR1 and CDR2 sequences are SGHTA and FQGTGA. CDR3 in amino acids: CASSFTSGGRSVSGATVLTF. Written as DNA, the CDR3 is TGTGCCAGCAGCTTTACGTCTGGGGGGCGCTCGGTATCTGGGGCCACCGTCCTGACTTTC.

The chain couples TRBV13 to TRBJ1-1; weak D call: TRBD1 (5 bases). The germline V gene has CDR1 PRHDT and CDR2 FYEKMQ (reference sequence). CDR3 length: 16 amino acids. Trimming left V 2 bases short and J 3 bases short, with 16 bases between. Written as DNA, the CDR3 is TGTGCCAGCAGCTTATTCCGGGGGGGGGTTGACACTGAAGCTTTCTTT. This encodes CASSLFRGGVDTEAFF. Based on the CDR3 plus reference TRBV13 and TRBJ1-1, the full variable domain is AAGVIQSPRHLIKEKRETATLKCYPIPRHDTVYWYQQGPGQDPQFLISFYEKMQSDKGSIPDRFSAQQFSDYHSELNMSSLELGDSALYFCASSLFRGGVDTEAFFGQGTRLTVV.

The chain couples TRBV27 to TRBJ1-2; the match to TRBD1 covers 7 bases. Germline assignment: CDR1 MNHEY and CDR2 SMNVEV (reference sequence). The J segment lost 4 bases and the V segment lost 1 base, leaving 18 bases of the junction unmatched. This CDR3 contains 19 residues. As DNA, the CDR3 is TGTGCCAGCAGTTTATGGCCCCCAAATGGACAGGAAGGGGGCTATGGCTACACCTTC. Its translation is CASSLWPPNGQEGGYGYTF.

This clonotype was detected once. Being one base from a much bigger clone, this may be a read error. The rearrangement uses TRBV7-9 and TRBJ2-3; D is perhaps TRBD2 (5 bases). The V end was cut by 5 bases, the J end by 0 bases, with 24 bases between. The length of the CDR3 is 19 residues. Germline V gives CDR1 SEHNR, CDR2 FQNEAQ (reference sequence). CDR3 residues: CASSTHGVTKVFSTDTQYF. CDR3 DNA sequence: TGTGCCAGCAGCACACACGGGGTTACCAAAGTCTTCAGCACAGATACGCAGTATTTT.

The genes are TRBV5-6 and TRBJ2-1, with 9 bases fitting TRBD2. V was pared by 1 base and J by 4 bases, with 9 bases of the junction left unmatched. Germline values: CDR1 SGHDT, CDR2 YYEEEE. The CDR3 covers 17 residues. This CDR3 reads CASSLFVVSGRYNEQFF. The CDR3 DNA sequence: TGTGCCAGCAGCTTGTTTGTGGTTAGCGGGAGATACAATGAGCAGTTCTTC.

As to this clonotype: This may arise from a read error, as a much more abundant clone is one base away. No conserved phenylalanine or tryptophan ends this CDR3, so it is likely a read error. The chain links TRBV20-1 to TRBJ2-5, with 12 bases matching TRBD2. V shed 2 bases, J shed 0 bases, and the junction held 4 bases outside the gene matches. This CDR3 has 16 residues. From germline, CDR1 is DFQATT and CDR2 SNEGSKA (reference sequence). CDR3 sequence reads: CSARLRLAGDQETQYL. The CDR3 region has the DNA TGCAGTGCTAGACTCCGACTAGCGGGGGACCAAGAGACCCAGTACCTC.

As for this clonotype: A read error may be the cause here, since a much bigger clone is one base away. The rearrangement joins TRBV6-6 to TRBJ2-7; TRBD2 matches 10 bases. V lost 11 bases and J lost 2; bases outside the gene matches: 18. From germline, CDR1 is MNHNY and CDR2 SVGAGI (reference sequence). This CDR3 is 17 amino acids long. The CDR3: CACNYTHSGGATYEQYF. The CDR3 coding sequence is TGTGCCTGCAACTACACCCACAGCGGGGGGGCTACCTACGAGCAGTACTTC.

Ten or more counts support this clonotype. The chain is built from TRBV7-8 and TRBJ2-7; D is undetermined. This CDR3 is 15 amino acids long. V was pared by 4 bases and J by 0 bases, with 13 bases between. Germline-derived CDR1 and CDR2 are SGHVS and FQNEAQ. DNA for the CDR3: TGTGCCAGCAGCTCCGGGCTCACGAGCTCCTACGAGCAGTACTTC. As protein: CASSSGLTSSYEQYF.

This clonotype appeared many times. The chain couples TRBV15 to TRBJ1-5; D gene unclear. With 0 bases removed from V and 7 bases from J, the gap between germline ends came to 13 bases. CDR3 length equals 15 residues. Looked up from germline, CDR1 is LNHNV and CDR2 is YYDKDF (reference sequence). CDR3 in DNA: TGTGCCACCAGCAGAGATCCCCAAGCTAGGCAGCCCCAGCATTTT. This gives the protein CATSRDPQARQPQHF.

This clonotype was counted ten times or more. This chain uses TRBV29-1 with TRBJ1-1; TRBD1 might be the D (5 bases). V dropped 6 bases and J dropped 0 bases, with 14 bases sitting between them. The CDR3 runs to 14 residues. From germline, CDR1 is SQVTM and CDR2 ANQGSEA. The CDR3: CSVTRDVLNTEAFF. In nucleotides, the CDR3 is TGCAGCGTGACGAGGGACGTCCTGAACACTGAAGCTTTCTTT.

The CDR3 region is CATSSGIVTYNEQFF. As DNA, the CDR3 is TGTGCCACCAGCTCCGGGATTGTGACCTACAATGAGCAGTTCTTC. The chain joins TRBV15 to TRBJ2-1; D perhaps matches TRBD2 (5 bases). The CDR3 spans 15 residues. The ends were cut back, 5 bases at V and 2 bases at J, with 13 bases in the middle. Germline V CDR1 and CDR2: LNHNV, YYDKDF (reference sequence).

The sample holds one count of this clonotype. A much larger clone differs by one base, so this may be a read error. This sequence joins TRBV28 and TRBJ2-5; 12 bases agree with TRBD2. This CDR3 is built from 17 residues. Germline CDR1 and CDR2: MDHEN and SYDVKM. With V trimmed by 5 bases and J by 7 bases, 14 bases remained unmatched. The CDR3 bases are TGTGCCAGCAGTCTTATCAGCCTAGCGGGAGGGGAAGGGACCCAGTACTTC. Amino acids: CASSLISLAGGEGTQYF.

CDR3 amino acids: CASSGTDTLSSGNTIYF. CDR3 sequence (DNA): TGTGCCAGCAGCGGTACGGACACCTTAAGCTCTGGAAACACCATATATTTT. V and J are TRBV7-9 and TRBJ1-3; D might be TRBD1 (5 bases). With 5 bases removed from V and 0 bases from J, the gap between germline ends came to 17 bases. The CDR3 sequence is 17 residues long. Germline CDR1 reads SEHNR; CDR2 reads FQNEAQ (reference sequence).

This clonotype has a count of ten or more. The rearrangement joins TRBV6-5 to TRBJ1-1; a weak D match, TRBD1 (5 bases). Between the trimmed V and J ends, which lost 2 bases and 4 bases, there was a span of 14 bases. This CDR3 region has 15 residues. CDR1 is MNHEY and CDR2 is SVGAGI in the germline V gene. The CDR3 DNA sequence: TGTGCCAGCAGTTACGAGGCAGGGCTGGGCACTGAAGCTTTCTTT. Protein: CASSYEAGLGTEAFF.

This clonotype was recorded a few times. This sequence joins TRBV5-1 and TRBJ2-1, with 7 bases aligning to TRBD1. The junction had 7 bases not matched to a gene; V was cut back by 2 bases and J by 2 bases. Germline loops: CDR1 SGHRS, CDR2 YFSETQ. This CDR3 has 16 amino acids. CDR3 sequence reads: CASSFWRQGAYNEQFF. DNA for the CDR3: TGCGCCAGCAGCTTTTGGCGTCAGGGGGCCTACAATGAGCAGTTCTTC.

This clonotype was seen a few times. The V and J genes are TRBV9 and TRBJ2-3; 8 bases agree with TRBD2. The CDR3 contains 14 residues. V trimming: 1 base; J trimming: 6 bases; junction bases outside the gene matches: 4. CDR1 SGDLS and CDR2 YYNGEE come from the germline V gene. The CDR3 sequence is CASSVQAGADTQYF. CDR3 sequence (DNA): TGTGCCAGCAGCGTACAAGCGGGGGCCGATACGCAGTATTTT.

A word on this clonotype: One base away lies a much larger clone, so this may be a sequencing read error. The CDR3 spells CSVVGGSTEAFF. The CDR3, as DNA: TGCAGCGTTGTAGGGGGAAGCACTGAAGCTTTCTTT. The chain uses TRBV29-1 and TRBJ1-1; TRBD1 is a possible D gene (6 bases). V lost 4 bases and J lost 4, with 10 bases in between. The CDR3 sequence is 12 residues long. CDR1 SQVTM and CDR2 ANQGSEA come from the germline V gene.

This clonotype was observed once. Likely a read error: the CDR3 ends without its conserved phenylalanine or tryptophan. The J gene is TRBJ2-7, the V gene TRBV4-3; 8 bases are shared with TRBD1. After removal of 0 bases from V and 4 bases from J, the junction contained 5 bases not matched to a gene. The CDR3 is made up of 15 amino acids. Germline CDR1 reads LGHNA; CDR2 reads YSLEER. This CDR3 is CASSQDRQGAYEQYI. The CDR3 DNA is TGCGCCAGCAGCCAAGATAGGCAGGGGGCATACGAGCAGTACATC.

A few counts support this clonotype. CDR3 loop: CASSIGTGVYEQYF. In DNA form, the CDR3 reads TGTGCCAGTAGTATCGGGACAGGGGTGTACGAGCAGTACTTC. The rearrangement joins TRBV19 to TRBJ2-7, with 10 nucleotides matching TRBD1. This CDR3 comprises 14 residues. J lost 4 bases, V lost 3 bases, and 3 bases had no gene match. Germline V gene sequence: CDR1 LNHDA, CDR2 SQIVND (reference sequence). The variable domain in full, completed from reference TRBV19 and TRBJ2-7, reads DGGITQSPKYLFRKEGQNVTLSCEQNLNHDAMYWYRQDPGQGLRLIYYSQIVNDFQKGDIAEGYSVSREKKESFPLTVTSAQKNPTAFYLCASSIGTGVYEQYFGPGTRLTVT.

A few counts support this clonotype. This chain joins TRBV30 and TRBJ2-5; possibly TRBD2 for D (6 bases). Trimming cost V 2 bases and J 9 bases, with 19 bases left between them. The CDR3 has 14 residues. CDR1 and CDR2 from the germline V gene are GTSNPN and SVGIG (reference sequence). The CDR3 here is CAWSSTAFSGAQYF. CDR3 bases: TGTGCCTGGAGTTCAACCGCTTTTTCGGGGGCCCAGTACTTC.

The gene calls are TRBV7-6 and TRBJ1-6, with TRBD1 matching 7 bases. CDR1 and CDR2 (germline): SGHVS, FNYEAQ. With V trimmed by 4 bases and J by 9 bases, 9 bases remained unmatched. The CDR3 loop spans 15 amino acids. Here the CDR3 DNA reads TGTGCCAGCAGCTACCAGGGGGGGAAGGCTTCACCCCTCCACTTT. Translation: CASSYQGGKASPLHF.

This clonotype was seen at least ten times. The chain combines TRBV24-1 with TRBJ2-1; D gene ambiguous. V lost 1 base and J lost 6, with 3 bases in between. Germline V lookup: CDR1 KGHDR, CDR2 SFDVKD. The CDR3 is 12 amino acids. The DNA for the CDR3 is TGTGCCACCAGTGATTTTGGCAATGAGCAGTTCTTC. This codes for CATSDFGNEQFF.

This clonotype appeared a single time. Sequence at one end of the junction differs from germline and may be a read error. This rearrangement joins TRBV19 to TRBJ2-7, with unresolved D. The germline CDR1 and CDR2 sequences are LNHDA and SQIVND (reference sequence). CDR3 length: 15 amino acids. CDR3 nucleotides: TGTGCCAGTAGTACCTCCTTGGGGTTGAAACACGAGCAGCACTTC. This encodes CASSTSLGLKHEQHF. Variable domain in full (rest from reference TRBV19 and TRBJ2-7): DGGITQSPKYLFRKEGQNVTLSCEQNLNHDAMYWYRQDPGQGLRLIYYSQIVNDFQKGDIAEGYSVSREKKESFPLTVTSAQKNPTAFYLCASSTSLGLKHEQHFGPGTRLTVT.

This clonotype was counted ten times or more. The chain has TRBV7-2 and TRBJ2-3; perhaps TRBD2 as D (7 bases). Germline lookup yields CDR1 SGHTA and CDR2 FQGNSA. V lost 1 base, J lost 3 bases, and 14 bases lay in between. The CDR3 has 16 residues. In DNA form, the CDR3 reads TGTGCCAGCAGCTTAGAGTGGGGGGGCGTTACAGATACGCAGTATTTT. It translates to CASSLEWGGVTDTQYF. The full variable domain, rest sourced from reference TRBV7-2 and TRBJ2-3, is GAGVSQSPSNKVTEKGKDVELRCDPISGHTALYWYRQSLGQGLEFLIYFQGNSAPDKSGLPSDRFSAERTGGSVSTLTIQRTQQEDSAVYLCASSLEWGGVTDTQYFGPGTRLTVL.

The V call is TRBV7-9, the J call TRBJ2-1; either TRBD1 or TRBD2 may supply D (5 bases each). V was shortened by 4 bases and J by 6 bases, with 16 bases between the two germline ends. Germline V gene sequence: CDR1 SEHNR, CDR2 FQNEAQ (reference sequence). The CDR3 length is 15 residues. The CDR3 DNA reads TGTGCCAGCAGCTACACCGGGACCGCGCCCAATGAGCAGTTCTTC. It encodes CASSYTGTAPNEQFF.

The J gene is TRBJ1-4, the V gene TRBV6-6, with 7 bases fitting TRBD1. Per germline, CDR1 MNHNY and CDR2 SVGAGI (reference sequence). The CDR3 spans 16 residues. V lost 6 bases and J lost 12; bases outside the gene matches: 19. CDR3 bases: TGTGCCAGCAGCCCGAGGTCTACAGGGGAACGCGAAGAACTGTTTTTT. Translating gives CASSPRSTGEREELFF.

Details on this clonotype: This sequence may be a read error, since a much larger clone differs from it by one base. The V call is TRBV27, the J call TRBJ1-1, with a possible D match to TRBD1 (5 bases). CDR1 and CDR2 from the germline V gene are MNHEY and SMNVEV (reference sequence). The CDR3 runs 14 residues. V was clipped by 1 base and J by 4 bases, with 10 bases between them. CDR3 nucleotide sequence: TGTGCCAGCAGTTTATTTCGGGGGGGCACTGAAGCTTTCTTT. It codes for CASSLFRGGTEAFF.